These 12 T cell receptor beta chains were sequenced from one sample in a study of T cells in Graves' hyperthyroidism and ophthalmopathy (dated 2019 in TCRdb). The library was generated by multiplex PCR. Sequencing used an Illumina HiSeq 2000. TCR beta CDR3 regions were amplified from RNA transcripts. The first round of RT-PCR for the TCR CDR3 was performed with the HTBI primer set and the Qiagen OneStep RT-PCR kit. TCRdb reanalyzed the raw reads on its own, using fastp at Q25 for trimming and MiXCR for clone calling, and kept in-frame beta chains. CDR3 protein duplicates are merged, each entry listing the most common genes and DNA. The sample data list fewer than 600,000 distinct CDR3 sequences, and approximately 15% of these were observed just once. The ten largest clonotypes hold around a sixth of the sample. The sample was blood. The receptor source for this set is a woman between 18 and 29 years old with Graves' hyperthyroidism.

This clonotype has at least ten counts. The CDR3 sequence: CASSSSRTPRAEAFF. For the CDR3, the DNA is TGTGCCAGCAGCTCATCAAGGACACCTAGGGCTGAAGCTTTCTTT. The V and J genes are TRBV11-3 and TRBJ1-1, with D possibly matching TRBD1 (5 bases). The CDR3 totals 15 residues. Trimming stripped 4 bases from V and 6 bases from J, with 18 bases between. Germline CDR1 is SGHNT and CDR2 is YENEEA.

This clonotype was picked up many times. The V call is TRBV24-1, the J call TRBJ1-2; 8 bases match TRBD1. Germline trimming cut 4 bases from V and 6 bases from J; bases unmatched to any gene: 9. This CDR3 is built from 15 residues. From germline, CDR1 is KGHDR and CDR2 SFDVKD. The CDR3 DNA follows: TGTGCCACCAGTGACTCAGGGGGCGCATCGGATGGCTACACCTTC. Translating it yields CATSDSGGASDGYTF.

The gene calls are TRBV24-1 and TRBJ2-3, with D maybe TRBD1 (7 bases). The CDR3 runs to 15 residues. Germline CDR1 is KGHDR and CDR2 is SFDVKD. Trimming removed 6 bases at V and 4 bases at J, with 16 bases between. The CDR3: CATSRGPEGPDTQYF. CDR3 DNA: TGTGCCACCAGTAGGGGGCCGGAGGGGCCAGATACGCAGTATTTT.

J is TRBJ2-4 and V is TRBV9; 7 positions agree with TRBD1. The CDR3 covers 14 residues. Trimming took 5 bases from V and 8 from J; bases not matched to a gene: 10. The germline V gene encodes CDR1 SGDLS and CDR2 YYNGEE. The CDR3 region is CASSRVEGAYIQYF. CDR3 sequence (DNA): TGTGCCAGCAGTAGGGTCGAGGGGGCGTACATTCAGTACTTC.

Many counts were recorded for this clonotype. In nucleotides, the CDR3 is TGTGCCAGCAGCTTAGAAGTCACAGATACGCAGTATTTT. Translated, it gives CASSLEVTDTQYF. The V and J genes are TRBV13 and TRBJ2-3; D call uncertain. The germline CDR1 and CDR2 sequences are PRHDT and FYEKMQ (reference sequence). This CDR3 has 13 residues. V was pared by 1 base and J by 2 bases, with 4 bases between.

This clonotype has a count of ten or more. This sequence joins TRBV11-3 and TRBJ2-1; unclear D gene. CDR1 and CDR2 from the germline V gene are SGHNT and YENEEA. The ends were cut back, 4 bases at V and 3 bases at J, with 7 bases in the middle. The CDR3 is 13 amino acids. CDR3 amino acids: CASSSTVYNEQFF. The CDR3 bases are TGTGCCAGCAGCTCCACAGTCTACAATGAGCAGTTCTTC. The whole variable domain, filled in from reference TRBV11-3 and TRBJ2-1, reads EAGVVQSPRYKIIEKKQPVAFWCNPISGHNTLYWYLQNLGQGPELLIRYENEEAVDDSQLPKDRFSAERLKGVDSTLKIQPAELGDSAVYLCASSSTVYNEQFFGPGTRLTVL.

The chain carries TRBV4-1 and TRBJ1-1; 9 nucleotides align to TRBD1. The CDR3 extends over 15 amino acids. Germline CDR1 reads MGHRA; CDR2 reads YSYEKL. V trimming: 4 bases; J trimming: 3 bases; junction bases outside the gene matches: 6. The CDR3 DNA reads TGCGCCAGCAGCCCATGGACAGGGGCCGACACTGAAGCTTTCTTT. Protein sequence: CASSPWTGADTEAFF.

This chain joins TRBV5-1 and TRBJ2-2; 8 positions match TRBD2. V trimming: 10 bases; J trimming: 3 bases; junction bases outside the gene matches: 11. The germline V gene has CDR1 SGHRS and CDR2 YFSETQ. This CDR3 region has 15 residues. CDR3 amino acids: CAVGTAGGDTGELFF. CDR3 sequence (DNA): TGCGCCGTCGGGACGGCGGGAGGAGACACCGGGGAGCTGTTTTTT.

CDR3: CASSSAGQGFLTQYF. In DNA, the CDR3 is TGTGCCAGTTCCTCGGCCGGACAGGGTTTTTTAACCCAGTACTTC. The rearrangement uses TRBV19 and TRBJ2-5; 8 nucleotides match TRBD1. Per germline, CDR1 LNHDA and CDR2 SQIVND (reference sequence). This CDR3 comprises 15 residues. V trimming: 8 bases; J trimming: 8 bases; junction bases outside the gene matches: 16.

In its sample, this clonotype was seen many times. The CDR3 DNA reads TGTGCCAGCAGAAGACTAGCGGTCTCCTACGAGCAGTACTTC. Protein: CASRRLAVSYEQYF. The chain recombines TRBV27 with TRBJ2-7; 9 bases are shared with TRBD2. The CDR3 contains 14 residues. V dropped 6 bases and J dropped 0; count of bases not matched to a gene: 3. The germline gives CDR1 MNHEY, CDR2 SMNVEV (reference sequence).

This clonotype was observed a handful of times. CDR3 sequence reads: CASSQGGGRGKNEQFF. The CDR3 DNA reads as TGTGCCAGCAGCCAAGGGGGTGGGAGAGGTAAGAATGAGCAGTTCTTC. V usage is TRBV4-2 and J usage is TRBJ2-1; a weak D match, TRBD2 (5 bases). This CDR3 contains 16 residues. Trimming took off 1 base at V and 7 bases at J, with 17 bases between the two ends. CDR1 and CDR2 from the germline V gene are LGHNA and YNFKEQ.

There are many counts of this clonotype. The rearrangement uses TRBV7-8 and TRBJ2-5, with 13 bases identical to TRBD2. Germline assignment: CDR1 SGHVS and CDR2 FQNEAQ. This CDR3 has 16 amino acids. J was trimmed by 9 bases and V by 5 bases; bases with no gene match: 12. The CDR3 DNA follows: TGTGCCAGCAGCCCTAAGAGACTAGCGGGAGGAGGGTCCCAGTACTTC. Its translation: CASSPKRLAGGGSQYF.